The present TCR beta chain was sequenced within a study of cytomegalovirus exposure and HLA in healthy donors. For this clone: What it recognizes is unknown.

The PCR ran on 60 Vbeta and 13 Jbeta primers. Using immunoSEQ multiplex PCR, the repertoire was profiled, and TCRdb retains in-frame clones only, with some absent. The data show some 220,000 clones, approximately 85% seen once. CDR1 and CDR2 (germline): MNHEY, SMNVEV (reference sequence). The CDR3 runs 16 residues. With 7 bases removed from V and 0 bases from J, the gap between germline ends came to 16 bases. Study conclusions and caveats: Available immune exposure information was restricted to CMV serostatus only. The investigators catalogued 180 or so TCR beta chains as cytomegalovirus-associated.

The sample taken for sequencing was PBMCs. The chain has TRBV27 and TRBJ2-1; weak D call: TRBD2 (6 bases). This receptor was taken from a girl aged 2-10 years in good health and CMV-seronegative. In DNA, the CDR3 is TGTGCCAGCACCTCGTCACGGGAGAGCTCCTACAATGAGCAGTTCTTC. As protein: CASTSSRESSYNEQFF.